The entry below describes one T cell receptor (beta chain). It lacks a known antigen. No qualities accompany the bases; no much larger clone lies one base away. Each collaborating institution followed its own protocols to collect whole blood in K2EDTA tubes. For TCRbeta analysis, collaborators shipped samples in one of three forms: frozen whole blood, isolated PBMCs, or DNA extracted from either of those sample types. The immunoSEQ Assay, a bias-controlled multiplex PCR, was used to amplify TCRbeta CDR3 regions from genomic DNA. The paper's processing steps were these. Nucleated cell counts per sample were estimated from amplification of reference gene primers within the assay. To quantify the absolute abundance of each unique TCRbeta CDR3 rearrangement, sequence reads were collapsed and filtered. For each sample, productive Simpson clonality was calculated as the square root of Simpson's diversity index across productive rearrangements. The immuneACCESS repertoire file appears here via TCRdb, limited to in-frame rearrangements. These files lack a portion of the clones; in checked studies, under half of the deficit traces to unresolved V genes, and the cause of the others is not known. V and J calls and clone size are those listed in that table; D and trimming were worked out from the DNA. In all, the sample holds about 380,000 clones, and roughly 85% of those were seen once. Of the sample, 3% to 4.5% falls within the top ten clones.

From its cysteine to its phenylalanine, the CDR3 spans 13 amino acids. The DNA shown is the 39-base CDR3, in frame from base 1. The germline V and J ends show losses of 4 bases and 4 bases respectively, and no gene match explains 5 bases of the junction. The CDR1 and CDR2 encoded by the germline V gene are SQVTM and ANQGSEA. The data originate from a study of blood T cell repertoires in COVID-19 (dated by TCRdb to the early 2020s). Turning to the overall study: Samples covering the acute and convalescent phases of COVID-19 were provided by collaborators in the United States, Italy and Spain. The material from the prospective study consisted of cDNA or gDNA derived from T cells, B-cell-depleted T cells, or PBMCs. Deeply sampled blood TCRbeta repertoires from subjects exposed to, actively infected with, or recovered from COVID-19 were included in the dataset. The repertoires were released in a freely available public database intended as a resource for research on the immune response to SARS-CoV-2. The samples were drawn from two sources: the first 160 participants of the ongoing ImmuneRACE study, and 950 to 1,500 subjects contributed by 6 global collaborators. Sample metadata almost always included a de-identified subject ID, COVID-19 status, age in years and sex. Where available, HLA class I and class II types were obtained from metadata supplied by the sample provider rather than from assay-based typing. Results the study describes overall, beyond this receptor: The quantity of clinical and demographic metadata differed by source and by participant and was supplied without curation.

The TCR was taken from a woman younger than 30 with acute or convalescent COVID-19. Sequencing used peripheral blood. The chain couples TRBV29-1 to TRBJ1-2, with 8 bases matching TRBD1. CDR3 reads: CSVGTGRGYGYTF. The DNA sequence is as follows: TGCAGCGTTGGGACAGGGCGAGGCTATGGCTACACCTTC.